These 3 T cell receptor beta chains share one sample of origin, sequenced in a study of T cell repertoires in cytomegalovirus infection. TCRdb redid the calling of the reads with MiXCR, one entry per CDR3 protein. Here the sample spans some 500,000 distinct CDR3 sequences, about 40% being singletons. Their cognate antigens are unknown. Specimen: cultured PBMCs, collected from culture after CMV antigen stimulation. The source of these receptors is a human donor in good health (CMV status not recorded). Some clones in this sample may be carry-over from other donors' samples.

This sequence joins TRBV6-2 or TRBV6-3 and TRBJ2-7; 9 nucleotides agree with TRBD1. Germline lookup yields CDR1 MNHEY and CDR2 SVGEGT. The CDR3 extends over 13 amino acids. The V gene end was trimmed by 2 bases and the J gene end by 6 bases; junction bases not matched to a gene: 2. CDR3 DNA: TGTGCCAGCAGTTACGGGACAGGGCGCGAGCAGTACTTC. Residues: CASSYGTGREQYF.

V usage is TRBV5-4 and J usage is TRBJ2-7; TRBD2 agrees at 9 bases. V was pared by 4 bases and J by 2 bases, with 7 bases of the junction left unmatched. The CDR3 covers 15 residues. The germline V gene encodes CDR1 SGHNT and CDR2 YYREEE (reference sequence). The CDR3 reads CASSTTSSGAYEQYF. DNA of the CDR3: TGTGCCAGCAGCACGACGTCTAGCGGGGCCTACGAGCAGTACTTC.

The V call is TRBV7-6, the J call TRBJ1-1; TRBD1 might be the D (6 bases). Trimming removed 5 bases at V and 0 bases at J, with 16 bases between. Germline V CDR1 and CDR2: SGHVS, FNYEAQ. The CDR3 totals 16 residues. CDR3 in DNA: TGTGCCAGCAGCCCCTGGACAGCTCGGATGAACACTGAAGCTTTCTTT. Protein: CASSPWTARMNTEAFF. The full variable domain, rest sourced from reference TRBV7-6 and TRBJ1-1, is GAGVSQSPRYKVTKRGQDVALRCDPISGHVSLYWYRQALGQGPEFLTYFNYEAQQDKSGLPNDRFSAERPEGSISTLTIQRTEQRDSAMYRCASSPWTARMNTEAFFGQGTRLTVV.